These 23 T cell receptor beta chains came from one sample sequenced in a study of beta chain features in type 1 diabetes. The study, taken as a whole, reports: Shorter TCRB CDR3s, moderately but significantly so, were found in Type 1 diabetes patients in all four CD4+ subsets.

The sequenced template was cDNA made from the entire isolated RNA. The method was immunoSEQ multiplex PCR; TCRdb's version includes in-frame clones alone and lacks a portion of them. The table records around 40,000 clones, approximately 61% of them present only once. No antigen has been assigned to these receptors. The source material was Tregs from blood. The origin of the receptors is a man aged 25-45 years with type 1 diabetes. Some clones in this sample may be carry-over from other donors' samples.

V usage is TRBV6-5 and J usage is TRBJ1-3; D perhaps matches TRBD1 (6 bases). Germline loops: CDR1 MNHEY, CDR2 SVGAGI. The CDR3 runs 14 residues. Deletions cut 8 bases from V and 0 bases from J, with 11 bases between. DNA of the CDR3: TGTGCCAGCTCAGGACAGTTCTCTGGAAACACCATATATTTT. Translated, it gives CASSGQFSGNTIYF.

This rearrangement joins TRBV19 to TRBJ1-5; D is unclear. This CDR3 comprises 13 residues. Germline CDR1 and CDR2: LNHDA and SQIVND (reference sequence). The ends were cut back, 2 bases at V and 9 bases at J, with 11 bases in the middle. The CDR3 DNA follows: TGTGCCAGTAGTATAACACCCAATGGGCCCCAGCATTTT. It yields the protein CASSITPNGPQHF.

This clone showed up just once. The chain recombines TRBV7-2 with TRBJ1-1, with D hard to call. V was cut by 4 bases and J by 6 bases, with 15 bases left in between. Germline V gene data show CDR1 as SGHTA and CDR2 as FQGNSA. The CDR3 spans 14 residues. As DNA, the CDR3 is TGTGCCAGCAGCTCCGCCCCCGACGGGTCTGAAGCTTTCTTT. This sequence encodes CASSSAPDGSEAFF.

V is TRBV10-1 and J is TRBJ2-3, with D perhaps matching TRBD2 (5 bases). This CDR3 spans 16 amino acids. With 4 bases removed from V and 0 bases from J, the gap between germline ends came to 14 bases. Germline V gene lookup returns CDR1 WNHNN and CDR2 SYGVQD (reference sequence). Here the CDR3 reads CASSVPSGVSTDTQYF. The CDR3 nucleotides are TGCGCCAGCAGTGTCCCGAGCGGCGTGAGCACAGATACGCAGTATTTT.

The chain employs TRBV5-5 and TRBJ2-1; no clear D. Trimming cost V 4 bases and J 6 bases, with 8 bases left between them. Germline values: CDR1 SGHKS, CDR2 YYEKEE (reference sequence). The CDR3 extends over 12 amino acids. The CDR3: CASSLYLNEQFF. CDR3 bases: TGTGCCAGCAGCCTCTACCTCAATGAGCAGTTCTTC.

The rearrangement links TRBV5-1 to TRBJ2-5; 8 bases agree with TRBD2. Germline values: CDR1 SGHRS, CDR2 YFSETQ. V lost 1 base and J lost 0; bases outside the gene matches: 5. The CDR3 covers 16 residues. CDR3 sequence: CASSLNAGGYQETQYF. DNA for the CDR3: TGCGCCAGCAGCTTGAACGCGGGGGGCTACCAAGAGACCCAGTACTTC. Looking up the rest from reference TRBV5-1 and TRBJ2-5 gives the full variable domain: KAGVTQTPRYLIKTRGQQVTLSCSPISGHRSVSWYQQTPGQGLQFLFEYFSETQRNKGNFPGRFSGRQFSNSRSEMNVSTLELGDSALYLCASSLNAGGYQETQYFGPGTRLLVL.

The chain employs TRBV9 and TRBJ2-1; TRBD2 matches 7 bases. V was pared by 1 base and J by 4 bases, with 11 bases of the junction left unmatched. Germline V lookup: CDR1 SGDLS, CDR2 YYNGEE. The CDR3 spans 17 residues. The CDR3 DNA follows: TGTGCCAGCAGCGTACTCTCTAGCGGAGCAGAATACAATGAGCAGTTCTTC. Protein: CASSVLSSGAEYNEQFF. Combining the CDR3 with reference TRBV9 and TRBJ2-1 gives the whole variable domain DSGVTQTPKHLITATGQRVTLRCSPRSGDLSVYWYQQSLDQGLQFLIQYYNGEERAKGNILERFSAQQFPDLHSELNLSSLELGDSALYFCASSVLSSGAEYNEQFFGPGTRLTVL.

This clone was found a few times. The chain employs TRBV2 and TRBJ2-2; 9 bases align to TRBD2. V was pared by 6 bases and J by 5 bases, with 7 bases of the junction left unmatched. Germline CDR1 is SNHLY and CDR2 is FYNNEI. The CDR3 spans 15 residues. The chain's CDR3 is CASSPTSGVTGELFF. The CDR3 region has the DNA TGTGCCAGCAGCCCGACTAGCGGTGTAACCGGGGAGCTGTTTTTT.

The chain has TRBV7-2 and TRBJ1-5; a possible D gene is TRBD1 (6 bases). Trimming cost V 3 bases and J 1 base, with 7 bases left between them. The CDR3 totals 14 residues. Per germline, CDR1 SGHTA and CDR2 FQGNSA. The CDR3, as DNA: TGTGCCAGCAGCTTCGACAGGAGCAATCAGCCCCAGCATTTT. Protein product: CASSFDRSNQPQHF.

The gene calls are TRBV5-6 and TRBJ2-1; D is possibly TRBD2 (6 bases). The CDR3 spans 13 residues. Per germline, CDR1 SGHDT and CDR2 YYEEEE. With 1 base removed from V and 7 bases from J, the gap between germline ends came to 9 bases. CDR3 bases: TGTGCCAGCAGCTTGACGGCGGGGAATGAGCAGTTCTTC. Translated: CASSLTAGNEQFF.

The chain has TRBV4-2 and TRBJ1-4, with 11 positions matching TRBD1. Trimming cost V 0 bases and J 10 bases; bases outside gene matches: 4. Germline V CDR1 and CDR2: LGHNA, YNFKEQ. The CDR3 length is 15 residues. The CDR3 is CASSQEGQGGAKLFF. CDR3 nucleotide sequence: TGTGCCAGCAGCCAAGAGGGACAGGGGGGGGCAAAACTGTTTTTT.

This clone appeared a few times. The chain links TRBV10-3 to TRBJ2-7; weak D call: TRBD2 (6 bases). Germline CDR1 reads ENHRY; CDR2 reads SYGVKD. V was trimmed by 0 bases and J by 2 bases, leaving 8 bases between them. This CDR3 region has 14 residues. CDR3 DNA sequence: TGTGCCATCAGTGAGTCGGGACTTACCTACGAGCAGTACTTC. Translation: CAISESGLTYEQYF.

The rearrangement links TRBV21-1 to TRBJ2-3; the tabulated D call, TRBD1, remains unverified against the DNA. TRBV21-1 is a documented pseudogene. The CDR3 runs 10 residues. DNA of the CDR3: TGTGCCACCCAGGGGAATACGCAGTATTTT. This sequence encodes CATQGNTQYF.

This clone was observed a handful of times. The chain has TRBV28 and TRBJ2-1; D call uncertain. The germline CDR1 and CDR2 sequences are MDHEN and SYDVKM. Trimming left V 3 bases short and J 6 bases short, with 6 bases between. The CDR3 extends over 12 amino acids. The CDR3 nucleotides read TGTGCCAGCAGTTTCCTAAGCAATGAGCAGTTCTTC. This sequence encodes CASSFLSNEQFF. The variable domain in full, completed from reference TRBV28 and TRBJ2-1, reads DVKVTQSSRYLVKRTGEKVFLECVQDMDHENMFWYRQDPGLGLRLIYFSYDVKMKEKGDIPEGYSVSREKKERFSLILESASTNQTSMYLCASSFLSNEQFFGPGTRLTVL.

This chain uses TRBV6-1 with TRBJ2-4; 9 nucleotides match TRBD1. J gave up 4 bases and V 3 bases, and 7 bases lay outside the gene matches. Germline CDR1 MNHNS, CDR2 SASEGT. The CDR3 contains 16 residues. The CDR3 bases are TGTGCCAGCAGTGAGCGGCCCGGGACAGGGAAAAACATTCAGTACTTC. Protein product: CASSERPGTGKNIQYF.

The chain combines TRBV9 with TRBJ1-2; 7 nucleotides agree with TRBD1. The junction had 7 bases not matched to a gene; V was cut back by 0 bases and J by 5 bases. The germline V gene encodes CDR1 SGDLS and CDR2 YYNGEE. The CDR3 runs to 15 residues. This CDR3 is CASSVEAGGRYGYTF. The CDR3 DNA is TGTGCCAGCAGCGTAGAGGCAGGGGGACGGTATGGCTACACCTTC.

The V call is TRBV27, the J call TRBJ1-6, with D maybe TRBD1 (6 bases). Germline V gene data show CDR1 as MNHEY and CDR2 as SMNVEV (reference sequence). Trimming shortened V by 2 bases and J by 0 bases, and 14 bases separated the two germline ends. The CDR3 extends over 18 amino acids. The CDR3 DNA follows: TGTGCCAGCAGTTTACTCCCGGGGGGGGCCTCCTATAATTCACCCCTCCACTTT. Protein: CASSLLPGGASYNSPLHF.

The gene calls are TRBV7-8 and TRBJ2-3, with 10 bases matching TRBD2. This CDR3 contains 16 residues. V shed 4 bases, J shed 4 bases, and the junction held 8 bases outside the gene matches. Germline CDR1 and CDR2: SGHVS and FQNEAQ. For the CDR3, the DNA is TGTGCCAGCAGCTCCGTAGCGGGGGGCCCATCAGATACGCAGTATTTT. Translation: CASSSVAGGPSDTQYF.

The CDR3 sequence is CASSLARQGRTGELFF. The CDR3 nucleotides are TGTGCCAGCAGCTTGGCCCGACAGGGGCGTACCGGGGAGCTGTTTTTT. J is TRBJ2-2 and V is TRBV5-6; TRBD1 agrees at 8 bases. The CDR3 contains 16 residues. Germline V lookup: CDR1 SGHDT, CDR2 YYEEEE. The ends lost 0 bases at V and 5 bases at J; junction bases unmatched: 6. The whole variable domain, remainder taken from reference TRBV5-6 and TRBJ2-2, is DAGVTQSPTHLIKTRGQQVTLRCSPKSGHDTVSWYQQALGQGPQFIFQYYEEEERQRGNFPDRFSGHQFPNYSSELNVNALLLGDSALYLCASSLARQGRTGELFFGEGSRLTVL.

This clone was counted only a few times. The CDR3 spells CASSRMGQAGNEQFF. Here the CDR3 DNA reads TGTGCCAGCAGCCGTATGGGACAGGCTGGCAATGAGCAGTTCTTC. The genes are TRBV7-2 and TRBJ2-1; 8 bases match TRBD1. Germline V gene sequence: CDR1 SGHTA, CDR2 FQGNSA. The CDR3 covers 15 residues. The J segment lost 6 bases and the V segment lost 5 bases, leaving 9 bases of the junction unmatched.

This clone was found once. The chain recombines TRBV6-6 with TRBJ1-1; D is perhaps TRBD1 (6 bases). The CDR3 contains 12 residues. Trimming removed 5 bases from V and 9 bases from J, with 13 bases in between. CDR1 and CDR2 (germline): MNHNY, SVGAGI (reference sequence). CDR3 loop: CASSTSGQQAFF. In nucleotides, the CDR3 is TGTGCCAGCAGTACCTCAGGACAGCAAGCTTTCTTT.

The chain employs TRBV18 and TRBJ1-2, with D perhaps matching TRBD1 (5 bases). Germline CDR1 and CDR2: KGHSH and LQKENI. V was pared by 5 bases and J by 7 bases, with 17 bases between. CDR3 length equals 14 residues. CDR3 DNA sequence: TGTGCCAGCTCAGCTGGGGCGGGGCGCGGTGGCTACACCTTC. This encodes CASSAGAGRGGYTF.

This chain links TRBV18 with TRBJ1-1; TRBD1 might be the D (6 bases). Germline values: CDR1 KGHSH, CDR2 LQKENI. The CDR3 consists of 15 residues. Trimming stripped 1 base from V and 3 bases from J, with 12 bases between. The CDR3 DNA reads as TGTGCCAGCTCACCACAAACAGGGTATGACACTGAAGCTTTCTTT. Its protein product is CASSPQTGYDTEAFF.